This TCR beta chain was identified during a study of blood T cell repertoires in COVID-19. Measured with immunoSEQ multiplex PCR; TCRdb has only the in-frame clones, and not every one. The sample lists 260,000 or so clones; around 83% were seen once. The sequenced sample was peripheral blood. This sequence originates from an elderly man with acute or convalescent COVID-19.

CDR3 bases: TGTGCCAGCAGCTTACAGGGGGCATCCGGGGAGCTGTTTTTT. Amino acids: CASSLQGASGELFF. The chain is built from TRBV7-3 and TRBJ2-2; TRBD1 aligns across 8 bases. The CDR3 extends over 14 amino acids. Germline V lookup: CDR1 SGHTA, CDR2 FQGTGA. Trimming cost V 2 bases and J 6 bases; bases outside gene matches: 2. Full variable domain (remainder filled in from reference TRBV7-3 and TRBJ2-2): GAGVSQTPSNKVTEKGKYVELRCDPISGHTALYWYRQSLGQGPEFLIYFQGTGAADDSGLPNDRFFAVRPEGSVSTLKIQRTERGDSAVYLCASSLQGASGELFFGEGSRLTVL.